Below, one TCR beta chain is given with its context. Its antigen is not identified. The data derive from a study of OX40 agonist ivuxolimab in advanced cancers. CDR1 is SQVTM and CDR2 is ANQGSEA in the germline V gene. The CDR3 contains 10 residues. V lost 3 bases and J lost 6, with 4 bases in between. Points from the study as a whole: The investigators did not determine what antigen specificity the expanded peripheral T cells had.

Data came from immunoSEQ multiplex PCR; TCRdb stores just in-frame clones and leaves some out. The sample has some 85,000 clones; around nine tenths are singletons. Sequenced material: CD4+ or CD8+ T cells sorted from blood, taken in a trial of the OX40 agonist ivuxolimab. The V call is TRBV29-1, the J call TRBJ2-3, with D unresolved. This TCR was recovered from an adult with an advanced solid tumor such as melanoma, head and neck, liver or kidney cancer. In DNA, the CDR3 is TGCAGCGTTGACCGGGATACGCAGTATTTT. This codes for CSVDRDTQYF.